This entry features one T cell receptor beta chain sequence. The CDR3 sequence is 15 residues long. Trimming left V 5 bases short and J 6 bases short, with 17 bases between. Time point noted: persistent/refractory GD, antithyroid drugs over 5 years with positive TRAb. RNA extracted from PBMCs served as the sequencing template. The data were taken from a study of regulatory T cells in long-lasting Graves disease. Relying on iRepertoire HTBI primers and Arm-PCR of CDR3 regions, the team built TCR beta libraries. TCRdb re-called the multiplex PCR reads through MiXCR, storing one row per CDR3 protein. The repertoire includes about 400,000 distinct CDR3 sequences, less than 25% of them detected once, and roughly 20% sits in the top ten.

The material sequenced was peripheral blood mononuclear cells (PBMCs), taken when the disease was refractory, from a patient treated with antithyroid drugs. The chain has TRBV12-3 or TRBV12-4 and TRBJ1-5; unclear D gene. This receptor was identified in a female donor with Graves disease. CDR3 region: CASSPDIGVGQPQHF. DNA of the CDR3: TGTGCCAGCAGTCCTGACATCGGAGTCGGTCAGCCCCAGCATTTT.